Listed here are 13 T cell receptor beta chains from one sample, sequenced in a study of radiotherapy plus CTLA-4 blockade in lung cancer. Assay used: immunoSEQ multiplex PCR; TCRdb lists only in-frame clones, some missing. Among approximately 53,000 clones listed, roughly 85% were seen once. The starting material was peripheral blood, obtained from a patient treated with radiotherapy plus ipilimumab. These receptors all come from a human donor with non-small cell lung cancer whose response to radiotherapy plus ipilimumab could not be evaluated.

The chain has TRBV2 and TRBJ1-1; maybe TRBD1 (6 bases). Trimming took off 4 bases at V and 4 bases at J, with 16 bases between the two ends. Germline CDR1 SNHLY, CDR2 FYNNEI. The CDR3 has 15 amino acids. For the CDR3, the DNA is TGTGCCAGCAGTGGGGGAGGGGGTGGTACCACTGAAGCTTTCTTT. This translates into CASSGGGGGTTEAFF.

The V gene is TRBV15, the J gene TRBJ1-6; TRBD1 might be the D (5 bases). CDR3 length: 14 amino acids. CDR1 is LNHNV and CDR2 is YYDKDF in the germline V gene (reference sequence). The V end was cut by 4 bases, the J end by 5 bases, with 9 bases between. The CDR3: CATSIGQDNSPLHF. The CDR3 nucleotides are TGTGCCACCAGCATAGGACAAGATAATTCACCCCTCCACTTT.

The chain uses TRBV28 and TRBJ1-1; D not resolved. CDR1 is MDHEN, CDR2 SYDVKM, per germline. This CDR3 comprises 13 residues. With 6 bases removed from V and 0 bases from J, the gap between germline ends came to 8 bases. CDR3 region: CASRQSMNTEAFF. CDR3 DNA: TGTGCCAGCAGACAGTCCATGAACACTGAAGCTTTCTTT.

This clone was picked up a small number of times. This chain uses TRBV5-6 with TRBJ1-4, with a tentative D call TRBD1 (5 bases). The CDR3 consists of 15 residues. Deletions cut 0 bases from V and 6 bases from J, with 12 bases between. Germline lookup yields CDR1 SGHDT and CDR2 YYEEEE. The CDR3 DNA reads as TGTGCCAGCAGCTTGGCCAGGGATGGAGATGAAAAACTGTTTTTT. This translates into CASSLARDGDEKLFF.

This chain joins TRBV7-2 and TRBJ1-1; possibly TRBD1 for D (6 bases). The germline V and J ends were trimmed by 5 bases and 3 bases, with 10 bases remaining between them. Germline CDR1 is SGHTA and CDR2 is FQGNSA. This CDR3 comprises 13 residues. The CDR3 DNA is TGTGCCAGCAGCCAACAGGGTTACACTGAAGCTTTCTTT. As protein: CASSQQGYTEAFF.

The chain links TRBV30 to TRBJ2-6; weak D call: TRBD2 (5 bases). The V end lost 1 base, the J end lost 1 base, and 14 bases lay between the germline ends. The CDR3 has 17 residues. Germline-derived CDR1 and CDR2 are GTSNPN and SVGIG (reference sequence). The CDR3 region is CAWSGLARTSGANVLTF. Here the CDR3 DNA reads TGTGCCTGGAGTGGGTTAGCGCGTACATCTGGGGCCAACGTCCTGACTTTC. Complete variable domain (other parts from reference TRBV30 and TRBJ2-6): SQTIHQWPATLVQPVGSPLSLECTVEGTSNPNLYWYRQAAGRGLQLLFYSVGIGQISSEVPQNLSASRPQDRQFILSSKKLLLSDSGFYLCAWSGLARTSGANVLTFGAGSRLTVL.

This clone was seen a handful of times. The CDR3 here is CASSYRQGDDGYTF. The DNA for the CDR3 is TGTGCCAGCAGTTATAGGCAGGGCGACGATGGCTACACCTTC. The chain links TRBV6-5 to TRBJ1-2; TRBD1 might be the D (5 bases). V shed 3 bases and J shed 6 bases, with 14 bases lying between them. The germline V gene has CDR1 MNHEY and CDR2 SVGAGI. This CDR3 contains 14 residues.

This rearrangement joins TRBV27 to TRBJ2-7; the match to TRBD2 covers 11 bases. The CDR3 runs 16 residues. Germline trimming cut 5 bases from V and 0 bases from J; bases unmatched to any gene: 6. Germline V gene lookup returns CDR1 MNHEY and CDR2 SMNVEV (reference sequence). The CDR3 DNA is TGTGCCAGCAGTCCGGGACTAGCGGTGAGCTCCTACGAGCAGTACTTC. This translates into CASSPGLAVSSYEQYF.

This clone came up a few times. The J gene is TRBJ1-5, the V gene TRBV2; TRBD1 might be the D (6 bases). Trimming cost V 4 bases and J 0 bases, with 10 bases left between them. CDR3 length: 15 residues. The germline CDR1 and CDR2 sequences are SNHLY and FYNNEI. CDR3 amino acids: CASSGGHASNQPQHF. The CDR3 coding sequence is TGTGCCAGCAGTGGGGGACACGCTAGCAATCAGCCCCAGCATTTT. Looking up the rest from reference TRBV2 and TRBJ1-5 gives the full variable domain: EPEVTQTPSHQVTQMGQEVILRCVPISNHLYFYWYRQILGQKVEFLVSFYNNEISEKSEIFDDQFSVERPDGSNFTLKIRSTKLEDSAMYFCASSGGHASNQPQHFGDGTRLSIL.

The chain joins TRBV2 to TRBJ2-7; the match to TRBD1 covers 10 bases. From germline, CDR1 is SNHLY and CDR2 FYNNEI. V was pared by 8 bases and J by 3 bases, with 7 bases of the junction left unmatched. CDR3 size: 14 residues. CDR3 amino acids: CASAAGTGVYEQYF. The CDR3 region has the DNA TGTGCCAGCGCGGCCGGGACAGGGGTCTACGAGCAGTACTTC.

This clone was seen a few times. The V gene is TRBV19, the J gene TRBJ2-6, with 7 bases lining up with TRBD1. CDR3 length: 16 amino acids. Trimming at V came to 6 bases and at J to 2 bases, leaving 7 bases not matched to a gene. Germline CDR1 is LNHDA and CDR2 is SQIVND (reference sequence). Here the CDR3 DNA reads TGTGCCAGTAGAACCCACAGGGGACCTGGGGCCAACGTCCTGACTTTC. This sequence encodes CASRTHRGPGANVLTF. Using reference TRBV19 and TRBJ2-6 for the parts outside the CDR3, the full variable domain is DGGITQSPKYLFRKEGQNVTLSCEQNLNHDAMYWYRQDPGQGLRLIYYSQIVNDFQKGDIAEGYSVSREKKESFPLTVTSAQKNPTAFYLCASRTHRGPGANVLTFGAGSRLTVL.

This clone was seen more than once but under ten times. The rearrangement links TRBV29-1 to TRBJ1-1, with TRBD1 matching 7 bases. From germline, CDR1 is SQVTM and CDR2 ANQGSEA. CDR3 length: 13 residues. The V gene end was trimmed by 6 bases and the J gene end by 2 bases; junction bases not matched to a gene: 6. The CDR3 reads CSVSGTDNTEAFF. The CDR3 DNA reads TGCAGCGTCTCCGGGACAGATAACACTGAAGCTTTCTTT.

The J gene is TRBJ2-5, the V gene TRBV4-1; D might be TRBD1 (6 bases). Trimming pared 1 base from V and 5 bases from J, leaving 14 bases between. Germline V CDR1 and CDR2: MGHRA, YSYEKL. This CDR3 has 15 residues. As DNA, the CDR3 is TGCGCCAGCAGCCAAGCCGACCAGGGGCGCGAGACCCAGTACTTC. Amino acids: CASSQADQGRETQYF.